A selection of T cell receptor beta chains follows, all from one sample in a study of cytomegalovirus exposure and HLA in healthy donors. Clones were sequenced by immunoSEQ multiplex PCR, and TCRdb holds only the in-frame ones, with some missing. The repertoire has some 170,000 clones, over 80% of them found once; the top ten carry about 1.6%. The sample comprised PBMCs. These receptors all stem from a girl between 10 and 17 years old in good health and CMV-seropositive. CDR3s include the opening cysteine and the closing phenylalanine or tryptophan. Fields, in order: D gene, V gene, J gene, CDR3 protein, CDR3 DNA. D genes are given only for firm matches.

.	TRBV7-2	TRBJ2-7	CASSPRVSHYEQYF	TGTGCCAGCAGCCCACGGGTCTCACATTACGAGCAGTACTTC
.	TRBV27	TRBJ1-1	CASSPTPNTEAFF	TGTGCCAGCAGTCCCACTCCCAACACTGAAGCTTTCTTT
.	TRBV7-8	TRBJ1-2	CASSLARAPYNYGYTF	TGTGCCAGCAGCTTAGCGCGCGCCCCTTATAACTATGGCTACACCTTC
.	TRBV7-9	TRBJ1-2	CASSPSGPNYGYTF	TGTGCCAGCAGCCCCAGCGGTCCTAACTATGGCTACACCTTC
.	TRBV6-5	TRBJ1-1	CASSELSANTEAFF	TGTGCCAGCAGTGAGCTGTCTGCGAACACTGAAGCTTTCTTT
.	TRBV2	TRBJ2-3	CASSWVAEDTQYF	TGTGCCAGCAGTTGGGTAGCGGAAGATACGCAGTATTTT
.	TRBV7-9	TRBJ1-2	CAGGGDQGYTF	TGTGCCGGGGGAGGGGATCAAGGCTACACCTTC
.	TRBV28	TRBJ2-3	CASSLRLRFSDTQYF	TGTGCCAGCAGTTTGAGGTTGAGGTTCTCAGATACGCAGTATTTT
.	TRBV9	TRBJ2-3	CASSVEPSTDTQYF	TGTGCCAGCAGCGTAGAGCCTAGCACAGATACGCAGTATTTT
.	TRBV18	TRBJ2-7	CASSPPTLGDEQYF	TGTGCCAGCTCACCACCAACCCTGGGCGACGAGCAGTACTTC